One sample yielded the 14 T cell receptor beta chains listed below, sequenced in a study of CD8+CD57+ T cells in acquired aplastic anemia. Genomic DNA acted as the template from which TCR beta VDJ combination and CDR3 sequence profiling were carried out. One entry per CDR3 protein results from TCRdb running MiXCR on the reads. The table shows roughly 86,000 distinct CDR3 sequences, with roughly half occurring only once. Sequenced sample: sorted CD4+, CD8+, or CD8+CD57+ T cells (not recorded which) from PBMCs. These receptors all come from a human donor in good health, serving as a control.

In its sample, this clonotype was seen a few times. The chain has TRBV6-1 and TRBJ1-2; D is uncertain. The V gene lost 1 base and the J gene lost 4 bases, with 16 bases spanning the gap. The CDR3 is 16 amino acids. Germline CDR1 is MNHNS and CDR2 is SASEGT. Written as DNA, the CDR3 is TGTGCCAGCAGTGAAGGGAACACTCTTATTGTCTATGGCTACACCTTC. Residues: CASSEGNTLIVYGYTF.

This clonotype was seen just once. The chain combines TRBV2 with TRBJ2-7, with 9 bases lining up with TRBD1. This CDR3 comprises 16 residues. From germline, CDR1 is SNHLY and CDR2 FYNNEI. The V gene end was trimmed by 5 bases and the J gene end by 3 bases; junction bases not matched to a gene: 11. In DNA form, the CDR3 reads TGTGCCAGCAGTAGCCGCGCGGGACAGGGTTTCTACGAGCAGTACTTC. It encodes CASSSRAGQGFYEQYF.

The chain carries TRBV20-1 and TRBJ2-1; 12 nucleotides align to TRBD2. V lost 4 bases to trimming and J lost 1 base; unmatched junction nucleotides: 2. Germline loops: CDR1 DFQATT, CDR2 SNEGSKA (reference sequence). This CDR3 spans 15 amino acids. This CDR3 reads CSATGTSGSYNEQFF. DNA of the CDR3: TGCAGTGCTACCGGGACTAGCGGGTCCTACAATGAGCAGTTCTTC.

The genes are TRBV5-1 and TRBJ2-1; D remains ambiguous. The length of the CDR3 is 17 residues. The V end lost 0 bases, the J end lost 4 bases, and 17 bases lay between the germline ends. Germline V gene sequence: CDR1 SGHRS, CDR2 YFSETQ. CDR3 in DNA: TGCGCCAGCAGCTTGGCTACCCCCCCCCTGGCATACAATGAGCAGTTCTTC. Translating it yields CASSLATPPLAYNEQFF.

This clonotype was detected only a few times. The V and J genes are TRBV6-5 and TRBJ2-5; the D gene is possibly TRBD1 (5 bases). The CDR3 consists of 16 residues. Between the trimmed V and J ends, which lost 0 bases and 5 bases, there was a span of 16 bases. Germline CDR1 reads MNHEY; CDR2 reads SVGAGI. CDR3 protein: CASSYSNSRDVETQYF. The CDR3 bases are TGTGCCAGCAGTTACTCGAATTCCAGGGATGTTGAGACCCAGTACTTC.

The chain joins TRBV4-1 to TRBJ2-1; 7 bases are a match to TRBD2. The CDR3 length is 13 residues. V shed 1 base and J 9 bases; nucleotides not matched to a gene: 3. The germline gives CDR1 MGHRA, CDR2 YSYEKL. CDR3 sequence (DNA): TGCGCCAGCAGCCAAGGACTAGCAGGTGAGCAGTTCTTC. It encodes CASSQGLAGEQFF.

The chain has TRBV10-3 and TRBJ1-1; the D is unclear. The CDR3 covers 14 residues. The germline V gene encodes CDR1 ENHRY and CDR2 SYGVKD. The germline V and J ends were trimmed by 0 bases and 0 bases, with 5 bases remaining between them. The CDR3 DNA follows: TGTGCCATCAGTGAGTCCGGCGTGAACACTGAAGCTTTCTTT. Encoded protein: CAISESGVNTEAFF.

This clonotype was recorded many times. The chain is built from TRBV3-1 and TRBJ2-7; 7 bases line up with TRBD1. The CDR3 has 14 residues. CDR1 is LGHDT, CDR2 YNNKEL, per germline (reference sequence). J gave up 4 bases and V 4 bases, and 7 bases lay outside the gene matches. DNA for the CDR3: TGTGCCAGCAGCCTACGACCGGGACAGTACGAGCAGTACTTC. Translation: CASSLRPGQYEQYF.

V and J are TRBV4-3 and TRBJ1-1; D unresolved. V was cut by 1 base and J by 1 base, with 10 bases left in between. This CDR3 region has 15 residues. The germline CDR1 and CDR2 sequences are LGHNA and YSLEER. The CDR3 spells CASSQALIGNTEAFF. The CDR3, as DNA: TGCGCCAGCAGCCAAGCCTTGATAGGGAACACTGAAGCTTTCTTT.

Notes on this clonotype: The junction departs from the called germline gene at one end, perhaps through a read error. CDR3: CASSWDGQETQCF. The CDR3 nucleotides read TGTGCCAGCAGTTGGGACGGCCAAGAGACCCAGTGCTTC. V is TRBV12-3 or TRBV12-4 and J is TRBJ2-5; the D call may be TRBD1 or TRBD2 (5 bases each). CDR3 length: 13 amino acids.

This clonotype was detected only once. This chain joins TRBV24-1 and TRBJ2-3, with D unclear. The V and J ends lost 6 bases and 6 bases respectively, with 6 bases between them. The germline V gene encodes CDR1 KGHDR and CDR2 SFDVKD. The CDR3 runs to 11 residues. In DNA form, the CDR3 reads TGTGCCACCAGTCACGGGGATACGCAGTATTTT. It yields the protein CATSHGDTQYF.

This clonotype was seen many times. The chain joins TRBV10-3 to TRBJ2-7; 13 bases are a match to TRBD2. In germline, CDR1 is ENHRY, CDR2 SYGVKD. The CDR3 has 14 residues. V was clipped by 11 bases and J by 5 bases; unmatched bases: 9. CDR3 in amino acids: CALGLAGERNEQYF. The CDR3 DNA follows: TGTGCCCTAGGACTAGCGGGAGAGAGAAACGAGCAGTACTTC.

CDR3 DNA sequence: TGCAGTGCTGGTAAAGCGGGAGAGGATTCGGTCACAGATACGCAGTATTTT. This translates into CSAGKAGEDSVTDTQYF. This rearrangement joins TRBV20-1 to TRBJ2-3; 8 bases agree with TRBD2. V lost 5 bases, J lost 2 bases, and 15 bases stayed unmatched. The CDR3 length is 17 residues. Germline CDR1 is DFQATT and CDR2 is SNEGSKA (reference sequence).

V gene TRBV7-6 combines with J gene TRBJ1-4, with a tentative D call TRBD1 (6 bases). The V gene's germline CDR1 is SGHVS and CDR2 FNYEAQ. The CDR3 has 15 residues. The V and J ends lost 5 bases and 2 bases respectively, with 12 bases between them. CDR3 protein: CASSLQGVTNEKLFF. The CDR3 DNA is TGTGCCAGCAGCCTACAGGGCGTGACTAATGAAAAACTGTTTTTT.